The clone carrying this T cell receptor beta chain has only a few counts. The germline gives CDR1 SGHRS, CDR2 YFSETQ. This CDR3 comprises 15 residues. J lost 6 bases, V lost 0 bases, and 4 bases had no gene match. Together with a sample-barcoded 5' primer, a J-beta primer mix was included in a second PCR lasting about 6 to 11 cycles. TCRdb re-analysed the 5' RACE reads in MiXCR, keeping a single row per CDR3 protein. Altogether about 800,000 distinct CDR3 sequences are present, approximately 25% being singletons, with the ten largest covering approximately 4%. This specimen comes from a study of blood T cells in healthy people across ages. Separately, the same data were catalogued under a study of T cells of mothers and their children.

The genes are TRBV5-1 and TRBJ2-4, with TRBD1 matching 9 bases. The TCR sequence derives from a boy younger than 18 in good health. Input material: blood. The CDR3 DNA follows: TGCGCCAGCAGCTTGGATGTGACAGGGGGAAACATTCAGTACTTC. Protein sequence: CASSLDVTGGNIQYF.